Listed below are T cell receptor beta chains from one sample, sequenced in a study of cytomegalovirus exposure and HLA in healthy donors. Sequencing was performed with immunoSEQ multiplex PCR; in TCRdb, only in-frame clones are kept and a portion is missing. Seen here are roughly 65,000 clones, about 90% observed once, and the top ten hold about 3.2%. The sample was PBMCs. These receptors were collected from a man younger than 35 in good health and CMV-seronegative. The CDR3 runs from the conserved cysteine through the conserved F or W. Each record gives: CDR3 length, V gene, clone size, J gene, D gene, CDR3 DNA, CDR3 protein. The D gene is left open where the match is weak. Only part of the rows carry a size: once, few, many, or a class if the clone is expanded.

16	TRBV30	.	TRBJ1-3	.	TGTGCCTGGAGTGTACAGTTTGCCGCATCTGGAAACACCATATATTTT	CAWSVQFAASGNTIYF
15	TRBV6-5	.	TRBJ2-3	.	TGTGCCAGCAGTTTAAGTGGGAGTGAGACAGATACGCAGTATTTT	CASSLSGSETDTQYF
14	TRBV28	.	TRBJ1-2	TRBD1	TGTGCCAGCAGTCAGGGGACAGGGAGGAACGGTGGCACCTTC	CASSQGTGRNGGTF
17	TRBV7-2	.	TRBJ2-7	TRBD1	TGTGCCAGCAGCTTAGCGCCCTCCGGGACAGGAAGCTACGAGCAGTACTTC	CASSLAPSGTGSYEQYF
12	TRBV9	.	TRBJ1-2	.	TGTGCCAGCAGCGTAGTGGGGGGGGGCTACACCTTC	CASSVVGGGYTF
13	TRBV2	.	TRBJ2-5	TRBD1	TGTGCCAGTCCGGGACAGGGACGAGAGACCCAGTACTTC	CASPGQGRETQYF
12	TRBV28	.	TRBJ2-2	TRBD2	TGTGCCACAGCGGGATGGTCTGGGGAGCTGTTTTTT	CATAGWSGELFF
19	TRBV4-3	.	TRBJ2-6	TRBD1	TGCGCCAGCAGCCAAGTCCGGGACAGGGTCTACTCTGGGGCCAACGTCCTGACTTTC	CASSQVRDRVYSGANVLTF
17	TRBV4-2	.	TRBJ2-6	TRBD2	TGTGCCAGCCAGGGACTAGCGGGGCCCTCTGGGGCCAACGTCCTGACTTTC	CASQGLAGPSGANVLTF
13	TRBV2	.	TRBJ2-1	.	TGTGCCAGCCATTTACAGGGTCCCAATGAGCAGTTCTTC	CASHLQGPNEQFF
15	TRBV23-1	.	TRBJ1-1	.	TGCGCCAGCAGAAGCTCAAGGGGAGGGGACACTGAAGCTTTCTTT	CASRSSRGGDTEAFF
15	TRBV18	.	TRBJ2-7	.	TGTGCCAGCTCCCCAGGCCAGGAAAAGAGCTACGAGCAGTACTTC	CASSPGQEKSYEQYF
17	TRBV5-5	.	TRBJ1-1	.	TGTGCCAGCAGCTTGGTGGGGCCCGGCAGAGGAGGGACTGAAGCTTTCTTT	CASSLVGPGRGGTEAFF
17	TRBV7-2	.	TRBJ2-4	.	TGTGCCAGCAGCTTAGTAGGGAGAGGCAGGGAGGCAAACATTCAGTACTTC	CASSLVGRGREANIQYF
16	TRBV5-1	.	TRBJ2-7	TRBD2	TGCGCCAGCAGCTTGGTCGGGACTAGCGGCTCCTACGAGCAGTACTTC	CASSLVGTSGSYEQYF
15	TRBV4-3	once	TRBJ1-1	TRBD1	TGCGCCAGCAGCCTGAACAGGGGAAGAAGCACTGAAGCTTTCTTT	CASSLNRGRSTEAFF
15	TRBV4-3	.	TRBJ1-1	TRBD1	TGCGCCAGCAGCCCCTCCCGGGACAGGGACACTGAAGCTTTCTTT	CASSPSRDRDTEAFF
17	TRBV5-4	.	TRBJ2-6	.	TGCGCCAGCAGCCAAGGAGGAGGCGCCTCTGGGGCCAACGTCCTGACTTTC	CASSQGGGASGANVLTF
15	TRBV7-9	few	TRBJ1-1	TRBD1	TGTGCCAGCAGCTTAGGCGTAGGGGGCGGCACTGAAGCTTTCTTT	CASSLGVGGGTEAFF
14	TRBV27	.	TRBJ2-5	.	TGTGCCAGCAGTTTTCGGACAGAAAAAGAGACCCAGTACTTC	CASSFRTEKETQYF
14	TRBV2	.	TRBJ1-5	.	TGTGCCAGCTCTCAAACAGGGAAGAATCAGCCCCAGCATTTT	CASSQTGKNQPQHF
13	TRBV19	.	TRBJ2-7	TRBD2	TGTGCCAGTAATGCGGGAGATGGCTACGAGCAGTACTTC	CASNAGDGYEQYF
15	TRBV28	.	TRBJ2-5	TRBD2	TGTGCCAGCTCCCTGGGCGGGAGTTGGCAAGAGACCCAGTACTTC	CASSLGGSWQETQYF
14	TRBV5-1	once	TRBJ2-5	.	TGCGCCAGCAGCCCGGTCGAGGCTCGAGAGACCCAGTACTTC	CASSPVEARETQYF
14	TRBV30	once	TRBJ2-1	.	TGTGCCTGGCGATTAGCGGAAGCCTACAATGAGCAGTTCTTC	CAWRLAEAYNEQFF
13	TRBV18	.	TRBJ1-2	.	TGTGCCAGTCGGCCGGGGGTTTCGTATGGCTACACCTTC	CASRPGVSYGYTF
16	TRBV19	once	TRBJ2-5	TRBD2	TGTGCCAGTAGTATAGTCTCGACTAGCGGGGCCTGGACCCAGTACTTC	CASSIVSTSGAWTQYF
13	TRBV6-1	.	TRBJ2-7	TRBD1	TGTGCCAGCAGTGCCGGGACAGAGTACGAGCAGTACTTC	CASSAGTEYEQYF
15	TRBV9	.	TRBJ2-1	.	TGTGCCAGCAGCGGAAAAGGAGGGTGGTTAGATGAGCAGTTCTTC	CASSGKGGWLDEQFF
19	TRBV9	.	TRBJ1-3	.	TGTGCCAGCAGCGAAGGCCCGGGGGACGGGGGTTACTCTGGAAACACCATATATTTT	CASSEGPGDGGYSGNTIYF
16	TRBV7-2	.	TRBJ2-7	TRBD2	TGTGCCAGCAGCAGAGCTTCCGGGACACGGACTAGCGGGACCCACTTC	CASSRASGTRTSGTHF
14	TRBV7-2	.	TRBJ1-4	.	TGTGCCAGCAGCTTTGGGGGCTCTAATGAAAAACTGTTTTTT	CASSFGGSNEKLFF
16	TRBV5-6	.	TRBJ2-1	TRBD2	TGTGCCAGCAGCCCGGGACTAGCGGGGTACTACAATGAGCAGTTCTTC	CASSPGLAGYYNEQFF
14	TRBV11-2	.	TRBJ2-1	TRBD2	TGTGCCAGCAGCTTTCAAGCGGGAGTAAATGAGCAGTTCTTC	CASSFQAGVNEQFF
16	TRBV9	.	TRBJ2-1	TRBD1	TGTGCCAGCAGCGCCTCCGGGACAGGGGTATACAATGAGCAGTTCTTC	CASSASGTGVYNEQFF
15	TRBV7-2	.	TRBJ2-7	TRBD2	TGTGCCAGCAGCCACCAGCGGGAGCAGGTTGGGGAGCAGTACTTC	CASSHQREQVGEQYF
17	TRBV19	.	TRBJ2-7	TRBD2	TGTGCCAGTAGTATTGGTAGCGGGAGGCATAATATCTACGAGCAGTACTTC	CASSIGSGRHNIYEQYF
13	TRBV19	.	TRBJ1-5	.	TGTGCCAGTAAGCGGGTCGGCAATCAGCCCCAGCATTTT	CASKRVGNQPQHF
14	TRBV6-5	few	TRBJ2-7	TRBD1	TGTGCCAGCAGTTACTACACAGGGGACTACGAGCAGTACTTC	CASSYYTGDYEQYF
13	TRBV18	once	TRBJ2-7	.	TGTGCCAGCTCCCTAGCTGGATCCTACGAGCAGTACTTC	CASSLAGSYEQYF
14	TRBV19	.	TRBJ2-2	.	TGTGCCAGTAGTATCGAGTTCCGGACCGGGGAGCTGTTTTTT	CASSIEFRTGELFF
16	TRBV7-7	.	TRBJ2-5	.	TGTGCTAGCAGCTTATCCCTTCGGGGGGCTGGGGAGACCCAGTACTTC	CASSLSLRGAGETQYF
17	TRBV11-1	.	TRBJ2-7	TRBD2	TGTGCCAGCAGCTTAGCCCCTTCGACTAGCGGGATCTACGAGCAGTACTTC	CASSLAPSTSGIYEQYF
14	TRBV15	.	TRBJ2-1	TRBD2	TGTGCCACCAGCGGCGCTAGCGGGAGCAATGAGCAGTTCTTC	CATSGASGSNEQFF
12	TRBV25-1	.	TRBJ1-4	.	TGTGCCAGCCGTGCAGGGTCGGAAAAACTGTTTTTT	CASRAGSEKLFF
17	TRBV10-2	.	TRBJ2-2	.	TGCGCCAGCAGTGAGTCGGCTAGCTTCCTGAACACCGGGGAGCTGTTTTTT	CASSESASFLNTGELFF
14	TRBV7-2	.	TRBJ2-3	.	TGTGCCAGCAGCTCTGGGGGGGCAGGAGATACGCAGTATTTT	CASSSGGAGDTQYF
15	TRBV25-1	.	TRBJ2-2	TRBD2	TGTGCCAGCAGACACACCGGGGGGGTACCCGGGGAGCTGTTTTTT	CASRHTGGVPGELFF
15	TRBV5-6	once	TRBJ2-5	.	TGTGCCAGCAGAGAGGGGGGGGCCGGTTATGAGACCCAGTACTTC	CASREGGAGYETQYF
12	TRBV5-4	.	TRBJ2-3	.	TGTGCCAGCAGCCCGGGGGCAGATACGCAGTATTTT	CASSPGADTQYF
17	TRBV10-1	.	TRBJ1-1	.	TGCGCCAGCAGTGTAAGCGTATTTCGTTGGGTGGCGACTGAAGCTTTCTTT	CASSVSVFRWVATEAFF